This T cell receptor beta chain was recorded in a study of OX40 agonist ivuxolimab in advanced cancers. Concerning this clone: The antigen is not known.

TCRdb keeps only in-frame clones here, not all; method: immunoSEQ multiplex PCR. The table records tens of thousands of clones, about 80% of them present only once. Exclusion applied to patients with autoimmune disease history or systemic immunosuppression. Study-level points and caveats: Not determined was the antigen specificity of the expanded peripheral T cells. Certain nonresponders likewise exhibited a low normalized T-cell clonal expansion.

The CDR3 runs 15 residues. Trimming shortened V by 2 bases and J by 1 base, and 11 bases separated the two germline ends. Germline lookup yields CDR1 MNHEY and CDR2 SVGAGI. The chain carries TRBV6-5 and TRBJ1-1; possible D gene TRBD1, 5 bases. The receptor was derived from an adult with an advanced solid tumor such as melanoma, head and neck, liver or kidney cancer. The material was CD4+ or CD8+ T cells sorted from blood, obtained in a trial of the OX40 agonist ivuxolimab. For the CDR3, the DNA is TGTGCCAGCAGTTACATCTCCGGGGCGAACACTGAAGCTTTCTTT. Translating it yields CASSYISGANTEAFF.